This T cell receptor (beta chain) was retrieved from a study of T cells expressing NK-cell markers. In the study overall: Most of the eight sequenced donors tested HCMV-seropositive; one tested seronegative. Study observations and caveats: In several donors, dominant clonotypes made up roughly 25-60.1% of CD3+CD56-NKG2C+ cells.

On this clonotype: Its antigen is currently unknown.

TCRdb reanalyzed the 5' RACE reads, giving one entry per CDR3 protein sequence and no DNA. Listed are roughly 390,000 distinct CDR3 sequences; about 10% falls within the top ten. The clonotype comes from a woman aged 50 to 65 in good health. Input material: blood T cells: a sorted CD56 or NKG2C T cell subset, CD4+ or CD8+ T cells, or bulk PBMC T cells (not recorded which).

CDR3: CASSRVTNNEQFF. This chain links TRBV5-1 with TRBJ2-1. The CDR3 spans 13 residues. Germline V gene lookup returns CDR1 SGHRS and CDR2 YFSETQ. Full variable domain (rest looked up from reference TRBV5-1 and TRBJ2-1): KAGVTQTPRYLIKTRGQQVTLSCSPISGHRSVSWYQQTPGQGLQFLFEYFSETQRNKGNFPGRFSGRQFSNSRSEMNVSTLELGDSALYLCASSRVTNNEQFFGPGTRLTVL.